This entry lists 12 T cell receptor beta chains sequenced from one sample in a study of T cells after yellow fever vaccination. TCRdb recomputed calls from the 5' RACE reads with MiXCR, one row per CDR3 protein. Of tens of thousands of distinct CDR3 sequences in the sample, approximately 7.4% are singletons; the top ten hold 36%. Material: CD8+ T cells sorted from PBMCs, obtained 15 days after the yellow fever booster vaccination. The source is a man aged 25-45 years who received the YFV17D yellow fever vaccine.

This clonotype was seen at least ten times. The chain recombines TRBV29-1 with TRBJ2-7, with D possibly matching TRBD1 (6 bases). Looked up from germline, CDR1 is SQVTM and CDR2 is ANQGSEA. V lost 5 bases and J 5 bases, leaving 19 bases between the germline ends. The CDR3 is made up of 14 amino acids. The CDR3: CSVQEQGWDNEQYF. The CDR3 DNA is TGCAGCGTTCAGGAACAGGGTTGGGACAACGAGCAGTACTTC.

This clonotype has at least ten counts. The chain employs TRBV29-1 and TRBJ1-1; D call uncertain. This CDR3 spans 14 amino acids. With 3 bases removed from V and 5 bases from J, the gap between germline ends came to 16 bases. Germline V lookup: CDR1 SQVTM, CDR2 ANQGSEA. CDR3 bases: TGCAGCGTTGATCTGTCGACAATGGGGACTGAAGCTTTCTTT. It is translated as CSVDLSTMGTEAFF.

This rearrangement joins TRBV5-4 to TRBJ2-3; D possibly matches TRBD1 or TRBD2 (5 bases each). V was pared by 4 bases and J by 11 bases, with 14 bases between. Germline-derived CDR1 and CDR2 are SGHNT and YYREEE (reference sequence). The CDR3 is made up of 12 amino acids. CDR3: CASSPPGTKQYF. The CDR3 coding sequence is TGTGCCAGCAGCCCCCCGGGGACCAAGCAGTATTTT. The full variable domain, in which reference TRBV5-4 and TRBJ2-3 provide the parts outside the CDR3, is ETGVTQSPTHLIKTRGQQVTLRCSSQSGHNTVSWYQQALGQGPQFIFQYYREEENGRGNFPPRFSGLQFPNYSSELNVNALELDDSALYLCASSPPGTKQYFGPGTRLTVL.

There are many counts of this clonotype. The chain couples TRBV5-1 to TRBJ2-1; TRBD1 aligns across 7 bases. Germline V gives CDR1 SGHRS, CDR2 YFSETQ. The CDR3 consists of 12 residues. The junction had 6 bases not matched to a gene; V was cut back by 9 bases and J by 6 bases. The CDR3: CATLGQSNEQFF. CDR3 bases: TGCGCCACCCTGGGACAGAGCAATGAGCAGTTCTTC.

In its sample, this clonotype was seen many times. The V gene is TRBV4-3, the J gene TRBJ2-3; TRBD2 might be the D (6 bases). The V end was cut by 0 bases, the J end by 6 bases, with 10 bases between. Germline V gene sequence: CDR1 LGHNA, CDR2 YSLEER. This CDR3 contains 14 residues. DNA of the CDR3: TGCGCCAGCAGCCAAGAGCGGGGCGGGGATACGCAGTATTTT. Translation gives CASSQERGGDTQYF.

This clonotype was seen at least ten times. The V call is TRBV7-2, the J call TRBJ2-7; the D is unclear. From germline, CDR1 is SGHTA and CDR2 FQGNSA. V was trimmed by 5 bases and J by 4 bases, leaving 6 bases between them. The CDR3 extends over 11 amino acids. This CDR3 reads CASSHLYEQYF. In DNA form, the CDR3 reads TGTGCCAGCAGCCACCTTTACGAGCAGTACTTC.

The table lists this clonotype with a count of one. The CDR3 region is CASSPTGVYEQYF. The CDR3 nucleotides read TGTGCCAGCAGCCCGACAGGGGTTTACGAGCAGTACTTC. The chain has TRBV28 and TRBJ2-7, with 8 nucleotides matching TRBD1. The CDR3 runs 13 residues. With 6 bases clipped from V and 4 bases from J, the junction kept 5 bases outside the gene matches. Germline CDR1 reads MDHEN; CDR2 reads SYDVKM. The full variable domain, with the rest looked up from reference TRBV28 and TRBJ2-7, is DVKVTQSSRYLVKRTGEKVFLECVQDMDHENMFWYRQDPGLGLRLIYFSYDVKMKEKGDIPEGYSVSREKKERFSLILESASTNQTSMYLCASSPTGVYEQYFGPGTRLTVT.

In this sample, this clonotype turned up many times. The J gene is TRBJ1-6, the V gene TRBV4-1; D uncertain. V was shortened by 3 bases and J by 5 bases, with 8 bases between the two germline ends. CDR3 size: 14 residues. Germline V gene sequence: CDR1 MGHRA, CDR2 YSYEKL. CDR3 DNA: TGCGCCAGCAGCCACGGTTCGGATAATTCACCCCTCCACTTT. This gives the protein CASSHGSDNSPLHF.

Many counts were recorded for this clonotype. The CDR3 is CASSQGQEYYEQYF. In DNA form, the CDR3 reads TGTGCCAGCAGCCAGGGACAGGAGTACTACGAGCAGTACTTC. The gene calls are TRBV7-9 and TRBJ2-7; TRBD1 matches 8 bases. V shed 5 bases and J 3 bases; nucleotides not matched to a gene: 6. CDR1 SEHNR and CDR2 FQNEAQ come from the germline V gene (reference sequence). CDR3 size: 14 residues.

Many counts were recorded for this clonotype. Here the CDR3 DNA reads TGTGCCAGCAGCGTAGGACTAGCGGGTAACAATGAGCAGTTCTTC. Residues: CASSVGLAGNNEQFF. The chain recombines TRBV9 with TRBJ2-1; 10 bases line up with TRBD2. The CDR3 length is 15 residues. Germline V gene sequence: CDR1 SGDLS, CDR2 YYNGEE. Trimming took 0 bases from V and 5 from J; bases not matched to a gene: 2. The whole variable domain, filled in from reference TRBV9 and TRBJ2-1, reads DSGVTQTPKHLITATGQRVTLRCSPRSGDLSVYWYQQSLDQGLQFLIQYYNGEERAKGNILERFSAQQFPDLHSELNLSSLELGDSALYFCASSVGLAGNNEQFFGPGTRLTVL.

In this sample, this clonotype turned up many times. The chain uses TRBV18 and TRBJ1-5, with TRBD1 as a possible D gene (5 bases). V shed 3 bases and J shed 0 bases, with 18 bases lying between them. From germline, CDR1 is KGHSH and CDR2 LQKENI. The CDR3 is 18 residues long. The DNA for the CDR3 is TGTGCCAGCTCACCCCTCCCCCCAGGGTCCTATAGCAATCAGCCCCAGCATTTT. Encoded protein: CASSPLPPGSYSNQPQHF.

This clonotype was detected ten times or more. This chain connects TRBV7-9 to TRBJ2-1, with D perhaps TRBD2 (6 bases). Looked up from germline, CDR1 is SEHNR and CDR2 is FQNEAQ (reference sequence). The CDR3 totals 16 residues. V lost 7 bases to trimming and J lost 3 bases, with 19 bases between them. CDR3 loop: CASTGEVASLYNEQFF. The CDR3 DNA is TGTGCCAGCACGGGGGAAGTGGCTTCTCTCTACAATGAGCAGTTCTTC.